What follows describes a single T cell receptor beta chain. No antigen is known for it. The CDR3 covers 18 residues. Trimming removed 4 bases from V and 0 bases from J, with 19 bases in between. Germline V lookup: CDR1 SGHVS, CDR2 FQNEAQ. The treatment was: roughly nine-day PBMC culture with coronavirus spike peptide pools or control peptides (ViraFEST assay). This sample is part of a study of vaccination and CD4 T cells after COVID-19. On the study more broadly: Convalescent patients gave post-COVID blood a median approximately 100 days post-diagnosis, range 35 to 161. The stimulus for the cells was overlapping spike peptides derived from SARS-CoV-2, HCoV-NL63, HCoV-OC43 and HCoV-229E.

The Oncomine TCR Beta short-read assay sequenced DNA from cultured CD4+ T cells. Cultured CD4+ T cells yielded the extracted genomic DNA. In TCRdb, the PCR reads were re-called with MiXCR into one record per CDR3 protein. Here the sample spans over 10,000 distinct CDR3 sequences, less than 85% being singletons. Material for sequencing was CD4+ T cells from blood, cultured in vitro. The receptor's source is a human donor who had recovered from COVID-19. V is TRBV7-8 and J is TRBJ1-5; the D gene is possibly TRBD1 (6 bases). This CDR3 is CASSSRDRGHYSNQPQHF. CDR3 coding DNA: TGTGCCAGCAGCTCTAGGGATAGGGGACACTATAGCAATCAGCCCCAGCATTTT.